This passage covers 7 T cell receptor beta chains from one sample sequenced in a study of blood T cell repertoires in COVID-19. Using immunoSEQ multiplex PCR, the repertoire was profiled, and TCRdb retains in-frame clones only, with some absent. The sample shows more than 65,000 clones, approximately 79% of them seen only once. What was sequenced was peripheral blood. These receptors were obtained from a human donor in a cohort sampled during active COVID-19.

V and J are TRBV6-4 and TRBJ2-5; 9 bases are shared with TRBD2. CDR1 MRHNA and CDR2 SNTAGT come from the germline V gene. V shed 3 bases, J shed 9 bases, and the junction held 5 bases outside the gene matches. CDR3 length: 13 residues. CDR3: CASSEIGGGAQYF. CDR3 DNA: TGTGCCAGCAGTGAAATTGGCGGGGGGGCCCAGTACTTC.

There are a few counts of this clone. CDR3 nucleotide sequence: TGTGCCAGCAGCCTGCCCAGTTCTGGAAACACCATATATTTT. It specifies CASSLPSSGNTIYF. The chain employs TRBV7-9 and TRBJ1-3; D remains unclear. V dropped 5 bases and J dropped 1 base, with 9 bases sitting between them. This CDR3 is 14 amino acids long. From germline, CDR1 is SEHNR and CDR2 FQNEAQ (reference sequence).

This chain joins TRBV19 and TRBJ2-5; no definite D call. V lost 6 bases and J lost 5, with 13 bases in between. From germline, CDR1 is LNHDA and CDR2 SQIVND (reference sequence). The CDR3 is 13 residues long. Here the CDR3 reads CASSLSLRETQYF. In nucleotides, the CDR3 is TGTGCCAGTAGCCTCTCCTTGCGGGAGACCCAGTACTTC.

This chain connects TRBV29-1 to TRBJ2-7; D is perhaps TRBD1 (6 bases). This CDR3 is 11 amino acids long. V was pared by 5 bases and J by 3 bases, with 8 bases between. Germline V CDR1 and CDR2: SQVTM, ANQGSEA. The CDR3 is CSVRTVYEQYF. Here the CDR3 DNA reads TGCAGCGTTAGGACAGTCTACGAGCAGTACTTC.

The genes are TRBV30 and TRBJ1-4; the D gene is possibly TRBD1 (6 bases). Germline values: CDR1 GTSNPN, CDR2 SVGIG (reference sequence). CDR3 length equals 12 residues. Trimming removed 3 bases from V and 8 bases from J, with 10 bases in between. The DNA of the CDR3 is TGTGCCTGGAGGAGGGACAAAGAAAAACTGTTTTTT. Translation: CAWRRDKEKLFF.

This clone was observed a handful of times. The chain recombines TRBV5-1 with TRBJ2-2; 7 bases align to TRBD2. There are 13 residues in the CDR3. CDR1 SGHRS and CDR2 YFSETQ come from the germline V gene. V shed 1 base and J 17 bases; nucleotides not matched to a gene: 11. CDR3 DNA: TGCGCCAGCAGCTTGATTAGCGGGTCTCCAGGTTTTTTT. Its translation: CASSLISGSPGFF.

The chain carries TRBV7-2 and TRBJ2-1; TRBD1 matches 8 bases. This CDR3 is built from 15 residues. The germline V gene encodes CDR1 SGHTA and CDR2 FQGNSA. V dropped 10 bases and J dropped 0; count of bases not matched to a gene: 8. CDR3: CATKMGTGSYNEQFF. In DNA form, the CDR3 reads TGTGCCACTAAGATGGGGACAGGCTCCTACAATGAGCAGTTCTTC.